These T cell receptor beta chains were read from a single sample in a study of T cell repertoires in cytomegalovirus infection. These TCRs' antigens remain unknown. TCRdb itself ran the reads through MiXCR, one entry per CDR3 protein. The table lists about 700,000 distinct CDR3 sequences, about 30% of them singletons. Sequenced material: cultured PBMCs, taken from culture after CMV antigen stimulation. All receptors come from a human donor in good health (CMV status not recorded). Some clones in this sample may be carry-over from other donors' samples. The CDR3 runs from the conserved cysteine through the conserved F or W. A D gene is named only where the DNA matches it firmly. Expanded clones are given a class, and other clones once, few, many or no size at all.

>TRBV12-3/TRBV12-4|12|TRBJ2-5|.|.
CASSGGSGTQYF
TGTGCCAGCAGTGGTGGGAGTGGGACCCAGTACTTC
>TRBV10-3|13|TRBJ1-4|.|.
CAISGNSGEKLFF
TGTGCCATCAGTGGAAACAGCGGCGAAAAACTGTTTTTT
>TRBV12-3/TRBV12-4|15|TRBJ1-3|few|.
CASLMRALSGNTIYF
TGTGCCAGCCTGATGCGGGCCCTCTCTGGAAACACCATATATTTT
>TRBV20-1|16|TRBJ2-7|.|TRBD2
CSARGSLLAGVREQYF
TGCAGTGCTAGAGGCTCCTTACTAGCGGGAGTTCGAGAGCAGTACTTC
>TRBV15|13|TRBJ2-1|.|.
CATSRWPPNEQFF
TGTGCCACCAGCAGATGGCCACCCAATGAGCAGTTCTTC
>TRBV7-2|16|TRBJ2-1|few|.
CASSLYVDTGFNEQFF
TGTGCCAGCAGCTTATACGTAGACACAGGATTCAATGAGCAGTTCTTC
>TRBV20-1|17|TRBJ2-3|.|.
CSATSRGAGGYTDTQYF
TGCAGTGCTACCTCCAGGGGGGCGGGGGGTTACACAGATACGCAGTACTTT
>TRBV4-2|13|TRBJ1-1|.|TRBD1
CVSGGGRDTEAFF
TGTGTCAGCGGAGGGGGCAGGGACACTGAAGCTTTCTTT
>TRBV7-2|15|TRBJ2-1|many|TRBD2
CASSFSSGTNNEQFF
TGTGCCAGCAGCTTTTCTAGCGGGACAAACAATGAGCAGTTCTTC
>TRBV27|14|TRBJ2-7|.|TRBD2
CAAGRVSAGYEQYF
TGTGCCGCAGGGAGGGTGTCAGCGGGCTACGAGCAGTACTTC
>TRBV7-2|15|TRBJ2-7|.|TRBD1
CASTDRGFPIYEQYF
TGTGCCAGCACCGACAGGGGGTTCCCGATCTACGAGCAGTACTTC
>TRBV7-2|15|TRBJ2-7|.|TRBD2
CASSFGGSNTYEQYF
TGTGCCAGCAGCTTTGGCGGGAGCAATACCTACGAGCAGTACTTC
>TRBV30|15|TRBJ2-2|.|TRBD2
CAWSLPSGNTGELFF
TGTGCCTGGAGCCTGCCTAGCGGGAACACCGGGGAGCTGTTTTTT
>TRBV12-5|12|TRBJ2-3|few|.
CASGEGADTQYF
TGTGCTAGTGGGGAAGGAGCAGATACGCAGTATTTT